This passage covers 18 T cell receptor beta chains from one sample sequenced in a study of blood T cells in healthy people across ages. Together with a sample-barcoded 5' primer, a J-beta primer mix was included in a second PCR lasting roughly 7 to 11 cycles. Using its own MiXCR run on the 5' RACE reads, TCRdb lists one record per CDR3 protein. The sample holds 800,000 or so distinct CDR3 sequences, 35% to 60% seen once. Sequenced sample: blood. These receptors all stem from a man older than 75 in good health.

The chain carries TRBV5-8 and TRBJ2-5, with D hard to call. From germline, CDR1 is SGHTS and CDR2 YDEGEE. The CDR3 sequence is 12 residues long. V was pared by 3 bases and J by 5 bases, with 8 bases between. The CDR3 reads CASSWGWETQYF. CDR3 DNA sequence: TGTGCCAGCAGCTGGGGTTGGGAGACCCAGTACTTC.

The rearrangement joins TRBV7-2 to TRBJ2-7; 7 bases line up with TRBD2. V shed 2 bases and J 2 bases; nucleotides not matched to a gene: 9. The CDR3 contains 16 residues. Germline V gene lookup returns CDR1 SGHTA and CDR2 FQGNSA. CDR3 protein: CASSLSPLAAPYEQYF. The CDR3, as DNA: TGTGCCAGCAGCTTATCTCCCCTAGCGGCCCCCTACGAGCAGTACTTC.

Note on this clonotype: The final CDR3 position lacks the conserved phenylalanine or tryptophan, pointing to a likely read error. The chain combines TRBV20-1 with TRBJ2-1, with D possibly TRBD2 on 6 matching bases. The CDR3 is 14 amino acids. CDR1 and CDR2 from the germline V gene are DFQATT and SNEGSKA (reference sequence). Trimming stripped 0 bases from V and 3 bases from J, with 9 bases between. Written as DNA, the CDR3 is TGCAGTGCTAGAGACCCGGGGGTCTACAATGAGCAGTTCTCC. Translating it yields CSARDPGVYNEQFS.

J is TRBJ1-2 and V is TRBV12-3 or TRBV12-4; D is unresolved. Trimming cost V 2 bases and J 2 bases, with 6 bases left between them. This CDR3 region has 13 residues. The CDR3: CASSLRMNYGYTF. CDR3 nucleotide sequence: TGTGCCAGCAGTTTAAGGATGAACTATGGCTACACCTTC.

J is TRBJ2-7 and V is TRBV10-3; 9 bases align to TRBD1. This CDR3 contains 14 residues. Germline V gene lookup returns CDR1 ENHRY and CDR2 SYGVKD. The junction had 10 bases not matched to a gene; V was cut back by 6 bases and J by 7 bases. The CDR3 nucleotides read TGTGCCATCAGGATGGACAGGGGCCCTCGAGAGCAGTACTTC. This codes for CAIRMDRGPREQYF.

This clonotype came up a few times. The chain employs TRBV6-6 and TRBJ2-4; D not certain. The germline V and J ends were trimmed by 2 bases and 6 bases, with 11 bases remaining between them. Germline V lookup: CDR1 MNHNY, CDR2 SVGAGI (reference sequence). The CDR3 runs to 14 residues. CDR3 sequence: CASSYGLGGNIQYF. The CDR3 region has the DNA TGTGCCAGCAGTTACGGTCTAGGTGGAAACATTCAGTACTTC.

This clonotype was seen a few times. This chain uses TRBV4-3 with TRBJ2-5; the match to TRBD1 covers 8 bases. J lost 3 bases, V lost 6 bases, and 6 bases had no gene match. CDR3 length: 14 amino acids. In germline, CDR1 is LGHNA, CDR2 YSLEER. Here the CDR3 reads CASSQSGGEETQYF. The CDR3 coding sequence is TGCGCCAGCAGTCAGTCAGGGGGCGAAGAGACCCAGTACTTC.

V is TRBV6-1 and J is TRBJ2-3; 9 bases agree with TRBD2. The CDR3 covers 16 residues. Germline V CDR1 and CDR2: MNHNS, SASEGT. The V and J ends lost 2 bases and 2 bases, in that order; junction bases with no gene match: 5. The CDR3 DNA is TGTGCCAGCAGTGAACGCCTAGCGGGGTCCACAGATACGCAGTATTTT. The encoded protein is CASSERLAGSTDTQYF.

This clonotype showed up just once. The gene calls are TRBV28 and TRBJ2-1; D ambiguous. The J call is doubtful: the DNA matches TRBJ2-7 better. Germline CDR1 is MDHEN and CDR2 is SYDVKM. CDR3 length: 13 amino acids. CDR3 sequence (DNA): TGTGCCAGCAGGGTTTCCTTAGGGCTCGAGCAGTACTTC. Translated, it gives CASRVSLGLEQYF.

This clonotype was counted only a few times. The chain employs TRBV20-1 and TRBJ2-7; D perhaps matches TRBD1 (6 bases). Between the trimmed V and J ends, which lost 1 base and 2 bases, there was a span of 9 bases. The germline V gene encodes CDR1 DFQATT and CDR2 SNEGSKA (reference sequence). CDR3 length equals 13 residues. CDR3 in DNA: TGCAGTGCTAGAGGGACAGAGACCTACGAGCAGTACTTC. This translates into CSARGTETYEQYF.

V usage is TRBV28 and J usage is TRBJ2-5, with 8 bases lining up with TRBD2. From germline, CDR1 is MDHEN and CDR2 SYDVKM. The CDR3 runs 14 residues. Trimming at V came to 2 bases and at J to 3 bases, leaving 2 bases not matched to a gene. CDR3 nucleotides: TGTGCCAGCAGTTTAAGCGGGGGAAAAGAGACCCAGTACTTC. It encodes CASSLSGGKETQYF.

With respect to this clonotype: A clone one base away is much larger, so this may be a read error. The chain employs TRBV29-1 and TRBJ2-1; D possibly corresponds to TRBD2 (5 bases). The CDR3 extends over 13 amino acids. Germline loops: CDR1 SQVTM, CDR2 ANQGSEA. V was clipped by 7 bases and J by 13 bases, with 23 bases between them. CDR3 sequence: CSAGGGNKETQFF. In DNA, the CDR3 is TGCAGCGCCGGAGGTGGGAACAAAGAGACCCAGTTCTTC.

The rearrangement links TRBV6-1 to TRBJ2-1; 10 bases map to TRBD1. The CDR3 has 17 residues. The V gene's germline CDR1 is MNHNS and CDR2 SASEGT. V dropped 6 bases and J dropped 7; count of bases not matched to a gene: 15. The CDR3 DNA follows: TGTGCCAGCAGATCGGGGACAGGGGACGGTCCCGGGAATGAGCAGTTCTTC. Protein: CASRSGTGDGPGNEQFF.

This clonotype was observed a few times. This sequence joins TRBV7-2 and TRBJ2-7; 7 bases fit TRBD2. Per germline, CDR1 SGHTA and CDR2 FQGNSA. V lost 5 bases and J lost 0; bases outside the gene matches: 7. CDR3 size: 15 residues. This CDR3 reads CASSLSSGTSYEQYF. The CDR3 nucleotides read TGTGCCAGCAGCCTATCTAGCGGTACCTCCTACGAGCAGTACTTC.

The chain carries TRBV7-2 and TRBJ1-2; D not resolved. The V gene's germline CDR1 is SGHTA and CDR2 FQGNSA. The CDR3 totals 14 residues. The V end was cut by 3 bases, the J end by 0 bases, with 8 bases between. The CDR3 here is CASSFERTNYGYTF. The CDR3 DNA reads as TGTGCCAGCAGCTTTGAAAGAACTAACTATGGCTACACCTTC.

To note about this clonotype: Its ends do not fully match the called genes, so a read error is possible. V and J are TRBV28 and TRBJ1-4, with TRBD1 as a possible D gene (5 bases). The germline V gene has CDR1 MDHEN and CDR2 SYDVKM. The CDR3 loop spans 15 amino acids. CDR3 DNA: TGTACCAGCAGTTTGGCAGGGTTTTCTAATGAAAAACTGTTTTTT. Amino acids: CTSSLAGFSNEKLFF.

The gene calls are TRBV24-1 and TRBJ2-1; TRBD2 is a possible D gene (5 bases). Germline loops: CDR1 KGHDR, CDR2 SFDVKD. V was pared by 6 bases and J by 4 bases, with 12 bases between. This CDR3 is built from 14 residues. The CDR3 region is CATSPGPGYNEQFF. CDR3 bases: TGTGCCACCAGTCCTGGTCCGGGGTACAATGAGCAGTTCTTC.

This clonotype was picked up many times. This chain uses TRBV11-2 with TRBJ2-3; no clear D gene. V dropped 0 bases and J dropped 1 base, with 5 bases sitting between them. Germline V lookup: CDR1 SGHAT, CDR2 FQNNGV. This CDR3 comprises 14 residues. The CDR3 reads CASSLDVGTDTQYF. CDR3 in DNA: TGTGCCAGCAGCTTAGATGTGGGCACAGATACGCAGTATTTT.